Listed here are 27 T cell receptor beta chains from one sample, sequenced in a study of T cell therapy after organ transplantation. Their antigen targets remain unknown. Sequenced by immunoSEQ multiplex PCR; TCRdb stores in-frame clones only, minus some. The data contain roughly 2,300 clones, 75% of them singletons. The specimen was CD8+ T cells from blood, collected before autologous CMV-specific T cell therapy. Receptors originate from a human patient who had received a solid organ transplant and had CMV disease.

The CDR3 reads CASSLAAGTQYF. The DNA for the CDR3 is TGTGCCAGCAGCTTAGCGGCGGGAACCCAGTACTTC. V gene TRBV11-1 combines with J gene TRBJ2-5, with D maybe TRBD2 (6 bases). Germline lookup yields CDR1 SGHAT and CDR2 FQDESV (reference sequence). The length of the CDR3 is 12 residues. V was cut by 0 bases and J by 8 bases, with 7 bases left in between. Variable domain in full (rest from reference TRBV11-1 and TRBJ2-5): EAEVAQSPRYKITEKSQAVAFWCDPISGHATLYWYRQILGQGPELLVQFQDESVVDDSQLPKDRFSAERLKGVDSTLKIQPAELGDSAMYLCASSLAAGTQYFGPGTRLLVL.

The rearrangement uses TRBV13 and TRBJ2-5; 10 bases map to TRBD2. After removal of 6 bases from V and 0 bases from J, the junction contained 4 bases not matched to a gene. This CDR3 contains 15 residues. Per the germline V gene, CDR1 is PRHDT and CDR2 is FYEKMQ (reference sequence). The CDR3: CASSPGLADQETQYF. In DNA, the CDR3 is TGTGCCAGCAGTCCAGGACTAGCGGACCAAGAGACCCAGTACTTC.

This CDR3 is CASQLERTDTQYF. The CDR3 DNA is TGTGCCAGCCAGCTGGAGAGAACAGATACGCAGTATTTT. The rearrangement joins TRBV2 to TRBJ2-3; D gene unclear. Trimming left V 8 bases short and J 3 bases short, with 12 bases between. The CDR3 is 13 residues long. The germline CDR1 and CDR2 sequences are SNHLY and FYNNEI.

The chain links TRBV12-5 to TRBJ2-3, with 7 bases that match TRBD1. The germline V gene encodes CDR1 LGHNT and CDR2 FRNRAP. This CDR3 is 17 amino acids long. The V segment lost 1 base and the J segment 0 bases; nucleotides outside the gene matches: 7. The CDR3 coding sequence is TGTGCTAGTGGTTTGGCTACCGGGACAGATAGCACAGATACGCAGTATTTT. Amino acid sequence: CASGLATGTDSTDTQYF.

The rearrangement uses TRBV6-5 and TRBJ2-7; possibly TRBD1 for D (5 bases). The germline V gene has CDR1 MNHEY and CDR2 SVGAGI. V shed 10 bases and J shed 4 bases, with 11 bases lying between them. The CDR3 is 11 amino acids. The CDR3 bases are TGTGCCACCAGGGTCGCGTACGAGCAGTACTTC. This sequence encodes CATRVAYEQYF.

Turning to this clone: Possible read error: a much larger clone is one base away. The chain employs TRBV7-8 and TRBJ2-7; D is possibly TRBD2 (7 bases). V lost 0 bases and J lost 7, with 13 bases in between. The CDR3 has 14 residues. Germline CDR1 SGHVS, CDR2 FQNEAQ. CDR3 sequence (DNA): TGTGCCAGCAGCTTAGCGAATGAGGGGGGGGAGCAGTACTTC. Translating it yields CASSLANEGGEQYF.

The chain joins TRBV27 to TRBJ2-5; 8 positions agree with TRBD2. This CDR3 region has 15 residues. Unmatched junction bases numbered 7, after V lost 5 bases and J lost 2 bases. The germline V gene has CDR1 MNHEY and CDR2 SMNVEV (reference sequence). CDR3 in amino acids: CASSSTSGVQETQYF. Written as DNA, the CDR3 is TGTGCCAGCAGTAGCACTAGCGGAGTACAAGAGACCCAGTACTTC.

This chain connects TRBV5-7 to TRBJ2-5; D remains ambiguous. TRBV5-7 is sorted into the ORF group, with uncertain function. The CDR3 runs 16 residues. V shed 3 bases and J shed 2 bases, with 17 bases lying between them. CDR3 in DNA: TGTGCCAGCAGCTCGAAGGACCCAACCCTACAAGAGACCCAGTACTTC. It is translated as CASSSKDPTLQETQYF.

The genes are TRBV10-3 and TRBJ1-1; the D is unclear. Germline V CDR1 and CDR2: ENHRY, SYGVKD. V was clipped by 5 bases and J by 7 bases, with 17 bases between them. The CDR3 is made up of 14 amino acids. The CDR3 loop is CAISTGDAWGEAFF. CDR3 bases: TGTGCCATCAGTACGGGAGATGCTTGGGGTGAAGCTTTCTTT.

The chain is built from TRBV6-1 and TRBJ2-1; a weak D match, TRBD2 (6 bases). The V and J ends lost 10 bases and 9 bases respectively, with 10 bases between them. Germline V lookup: CDR1 MNHNS, CDR2 SASEGT. The CDR3 runs 10 residues. The CDR3: CATAGGEQFF. In DNA, the CDR3 is TGTGCCACAGCCGGGGGTGAGCAGTTCTTC.

The table lists this clone with a few counts. V gene TRBV30 combines with J gene TRBJ2-1, with 8 bases aligning to TRBD2. The CDR3 has 13 amino acids. After removal of 5 bases from V and 10 bases from J, the junction contained 10 bases not matched to a gene. CDR1 and CDR2 (germline): GTSNPN, SVGIG (reference sequence). Here the CDR3 DNA reads TGTGCCTGGGCTTTGGGAGCGGGAGTGGAGCAGTTCTTC. It is translated as CAWALGAGVEQFF.

The chain has TRBV5-4 and TRBJ1-2; possibly TRBD1 for D (6 bases). The germline CDR1 and CDR2 sequences are SGHNT and YYREEE (reference sequence). Trimming took 4 bases from V and 5 from J, leaving 24 bases between them. The CDR3 is 17 amino acids. For the CDR3, the DNA is TGTGCCAGCAGCCTAGGGACATTTTTTGCCCCCTCTTATGGCTACACCTTC. Its translation is CASSLGTFFAPSYGYTF.

CDR3 residues: CASSAQGAETQYF. In DNA form, the CDR3 reads TGTGCCAGCAGTGCACAGGGGGCCGAGACCCAGTACTTC. The rearrangement uses TRBV25-1 and TRBJ2-5; 9 positions agree with TRBD1. This CDR3 comprises 13 residues. The V and J ends lost 4 bases and 5 bases, in that order; junction bases with no gene match: 2. Germline V gives CDR1 MGHDK, CDR2 SYGVNS.

The chain is built from TRBV4-1 and TRBJ2-5, with D tentatively TRBD1 or TRBD2 (7 bases each). The CDR3 totals 15 residues. Trimming cost V 3 bases and J 2 bases, with 13 bases left between them. Per the germline V gene, CDR1 is MGHRA and CDR2 is YSYEKL. CDR3 region: CASSHRQGGQETQYF. The CDR3 DNA reads as TGCGCCAGCAGCCATCGACAGGGAGGGCAAGAGACCCAGTACTTC.

This rearrangement joins TRBV27 to TRBJ1-5; tentative D call: TRBD1 (5 bases). This CDR3 comprises 13 residues. With 6 bases removed from V and 5 bases from J, the gap between germline ends came to 11 bases. Germline V gene lookup returns CDR1 MNHEY and CDR2 SMNVEV (reference sequence). The CDR3 nucleotides read TGTGCCAGCAGGGGACCTGGAGATCAGCCCCAGCATTTT. It encodes CASRGPGDQPQHF.

The CDR3 sequence: CASSWGQFTTEAFF. The CDR3 bases are TGTGCCAGCAGCTGGGGACAGTTTACCACTGAAGCTTTCTTT. The V and J genes are TRBV5-4 and TRBJ1-1, with TRBD1 matching 7 bases. The CDR3 is 14 residues long. Trimming removed 3 bases from V and 4 bases from J; junction bases left unmatched: 6. Germline values: CDR1 SGHNT, CDR2 YYREEE (reference sequence).

V gene TRBV7-7 combines with J gene TRBJ2-5; D call uncertain. CDR3 length equals 13 residues. V lost 3 bases to trimming and J lost 0 bases, with 5 bases between them. CDR1 and CDR2 (germline): SSHAT, FNYEAQ (reference sequence). This CDR3 reads CASSLEYQETQYF. The DNA for the CDR3 is TGTGCCAGCAGCTTGGAGTACCAAGAGACCCAGTACTTC.

The rearrangement links TRBV27 to TRBJ2-5, with D hard to call. Looked up from germline, CDR1 is MNHEY and CDR2 is SMNVEV (reference sequence). Trimming stripped 3 bases from V and 2 bases from J, with 13 bases between. The CDR3 loop spans 15 amino acids. CDR3: CASSFTSLGQETQYF. The CDR3 DNA reads TGTGCCAGCAGTTTCACCAGTTTAGGGCAAGAGACCCAGTACTTC.

This clone was counted between two and nine times. The chain couples TRBV19 to TRBJ1-2; D might be TRBD1 (5 bases). Germline V gene data show CDR1 as LNHDA and CDR2 as SQIVND (reference sequence). This CDR3 is built from 16 residues. V lost 1 base and J 4 bases, leaving 16 bases between the germline ends. The CDR3, as DNA: TGTGCCAGTAGTATAGCCCTCGGGAGGGGTGGCTATGGCTACACCTTC. It codes for CASSIALGRGGYGYTF.

This clone was seen a handful of times. The chain is built from TRBV5-5 and TRBJ1-2; D is perhaps TRBD1 (6 bases). Germline V lookup: CDR1 SGHKS, CDR2 YYEKEE (reference sequence). The CDR3 runs 14 residues. Trimming pared 0 bases from V and 8 bases from J, leaving 14 bases between. The CDR3 here is CASSLAQGRGGYTF. The CDR3 bases are TGTGCCAGCAGCTTGGCACAGGGAAGGGGCGGCTACACCTTC. Full variable domain (outside the CDR3, taken from reference TRBV5-5 and TRBJ1-2): DAGVTQSPTHLIKTRGQQVTLRCSPISGHKSVSWYQQVLGQGPQFIFQYYEKEERGRGNFPDRFSARQFPNYSSELNVNALLLGDSALYLCASSLAQGRGGYTFGSGTRLTVV.

This chain joins TRBV5-5 and TRBJ2-1; 9 bases line up with TRBD1. This CDR3 has 16 residues. The V gene end was trimmed by 4 bases and the J gene end by 4 bases; junction bases not matched to a gene: 9. Germline CDR1 SGHKS, CDR2 YYEKEE (reference sequence). CDR3 in amino acids: CASSLPGTGTYNEQFF. The CDR3 region has the DNA TGTGCCAGCAGCCTACCAGGGACAGGGACTTACAATGAGCAGTTCTTC.

The rearrangement links TRBV19 to TRBJ2-1; possible D gene TRBD2, 6 bases. Trimming took off 7 bases at V and 7 bases at J, with 17 bases between the two ends. The CDR3 extends over 14 amino acids. Germline V lookup: CDR1 LNHDA, CDR2 SQIVND (reference sequence). CDR3 bases: TGTGCCAGTAAGGTATCCGGGAGTGGGAATGAGCAGTTCTTC. Its translation is CASKVSGSGNEQFF.

Note on this clone: Given a much more abundant clone one base away, this may be a read error. The chain couples TRBV7-3 to TRBJ2-7; D may match TRBD1 or TRBD2 (5 bases each). The CDR3 is 14 amino acids. CDR1 and CDR2 from the germline V gene are SGHTA and FQGTGA. With 2 bases removed from V and 7 bases from J, the gap between germline ends came to 15 bases. CDR3 DNA sequence: TGTGCCAGCAGCTTAGCGAATGAGGGGTGGGAGCAGTACGTC. Protein: CASSLANEGWEQYV.

In its sample, this clone was seen a few times. The V and J genes are TRBV11-2 and TRBJ1-1; TRBD1 might be the D (5 bases). Trimming removed 5 bases from V and 1 base from J, with 11 bases in between. Germline CDR1 reads SGHAT; CDR2 reads FQNNGV. The CDR3 length is 14 residues. The DNA of the CDR3 is TGTGCCAGCAGCCTGGCAGGGACGAACACTGAAGCTTTCTTT. Translation gives CASSLAGTNTEAFF.

The rearrangement links TRBV27 to TRBJ2-1; 10 nucleotides line up with TRBD2. The ends lost 5 bases at V and 7 bases at J; junction bases unmatched: 11. The germline V gene encodes CDR1 MNHEY and CDR2 SMNVEV (reference sequence). CDR3 length: 16 amino acids. This CDR3 reads CASSRGSGRAINEQFF. In DNA form, the CDR3 reads TGTGCCAGCAGTAGGGGGAGCGGGAGGGCCATAAATGAGCAGTTCTTC.

This clone appeared once. The genes are TRBV7-3 and TRBJ2-3, with D unclear. V was pared by 5 bases and J by 6 bases, with 15 bases between. Germline V lookup: CDR1 SGHTA, CDR2 FQGTGA. The CDR3 sequence is 14 residues long. CDR3 nucleotide sequence: TGTGCCAGCAGCCCCGGTTACCCGACCGATACGCAGTATTTT. Its translation is CASSPGYPTDTQYF.

This chain links TRBV12-2 with TRBJ1-1. TRBV12-2 is shown as a pseudogene. This CDR3 contains 15 residues. CDR3 residues: CASRLLRTGNTEAFF. The CDR3 region has the DNA TGTGCAAGTCGCTTATTGAGGACGGGGAACACTGAAGCTTTCTTT.